This is a list of T cell receptor beta chains from one sample in a study of control samples from healthy donors and cancer patients. Produced via immunoSEQ multiplex PCR; TCRdb's table is partial and in-frame only. The table includes 90,000 to 150,000 clones, approximately 88% detected once. The specimen was blood. These TCRs come from a man in his forties or fifties in good health. Both conserved end residues are part of each CDR3. Fields, in order: V gene, clone size, J gene, CDR3 protein. Clone size is given for some rows only: seen once, a few or many times, or a class if the clone is expanded.

V: TRBV30; size: once; J: TRBJ1-6; CDR3: CASTGQGVISYNSPLHF
V: TRBV7-9; size: .; J: TRBJ2-3; CDR3: CASSLALAGGRGTDTQYF
V: TRBV7-2; size: once; J: TRBJ2-5; CDR3: CASSFVVDGETQYF
V: TRBV30; size: .; J: TRBJ1-2; CDR3: CAWAGPGQGRSYTF
V: TRBV5-1; size: .; J: TRBJ2-3; CDR3: CASSLGPGRTDTQYF
V: TRBV15; size: .; J: TRBJ2-7; CDR3: CATSPSPGRESSYEQYF
V: TRBV5-1; size: .; J: TRBJ1-1; CDR3: CASSFGGGRTEAFF
V: TRBV10-2; size: .; J: TRBJ1-5; CDR3: CASSEGGNVGQPQHF
V: TRBV2; size: .; J: TRBJ2-7; CDR3: CASSIGQRGAEQYF
V: TRBV6-6; size: .; J: TRBJ2-3; CDR3: CASSSSTRGIADTQYF
V: TRBV5-5; size: .; J: TRBJ1-1; CDR3: CASSLGSGQYTEAFF
V: TRBV15; size: .; J: TRBJ1-2; CDR3: CATSRPFQGFNPYGYTF
V: TRBV20-1; size: .; J: TRBJ2-5; CDR3: CSAIERGGRGETQYF
V: TRBV29-1; size: few; J: TRBJ1-1; CDR3: CSVRDRGMNTEAFF
V: TRBV2; size: .; J: TRBJ1-2; CDR3: CASSETGAVNYGYTF
V: TRBV29-1; size: once; J: TRBJ2-2; CDR3: CSVEDRGRGGSTGELFF
V: TRBV5-1; size: .; J: TRBJ2-7; CDR3: CASSLGQANYEQYF
V: TRBV7-2; size: once; J: TRBJ1-2; CDR3: CASSLDGPPANYGYTF
V: TRBV3-1/TRBV3-2; size: once; J: TRBJ2-2; CDR3: CASSQNSGLNTGELFF
V: TRBV6-5; size: .; J: TRBJ1-4; CDR3: CASSLTGEKLFF
V: TRBV25-1; size: .; J: TRBJ2-2; CDR3: CASTRDSYTGELFF
V: TRBV24-1; size: .; J: TRBJ1-5; CDR3: CATSDWDREAQPQHF